The 24 T cell receptor beta chains listed next were all sequenced from one sample in a study of technical replicates of blood from several donors. TCRdb's table, derived via immunoSEQ multiplex PCR, lists solely in-frame clones and lacks some. Of tens of thousands of clones listed, roughly 86% are singletons. Material for sequencing was PBMCs. These receptors all come from a human donor in good health. Some clones in this sample may be carry-over from other donors' samples.

This rearrangement joins TRBV14 to TRBJ2-5, with 9 nucleotides matching TRBD2. The CDR3 consists of 15 residues. Germline V gene sequence: CDR1 SGHDN, CDR2 FVKESK. Unmatched junction bases numbered 5, after V lost 3 bases and J lost 3 bases. CDR3 nucleotide sequence: TGTGCCAGCAGCCAGGCGGGGGGGACCAAAGAGACCCAGTACTTC. Its protein product is CASSQAGGTKETQYF.

The J gene is TRBJ2-7, the V gene TRBV18, with D possibly matching TRBD1 (6 bases). Germline V CDR1 and CDR2: KGHSH, LQKENI. Trimming left V 2 bases short and J 7 bases short, with 12 bases between. The CDR3 is made up of 13 amino acids. Here the CDR3 reads CASSPGSQGEQYF. The CDR3, as DNA: TGTGCCAGCTCACCAGGGAGCCAGGGGGAGCAGTACTTC.

The CDR3 region has the DNA TGTGCCAGTACGGAGAACTCTGGGGCCAACGTCCTGACTTTC. Its translation is CASTENSGANVLTF. The rearrangement joins TRBV19 to TRBJ2-6; D uncertain. Germline CDR1 reads LNHDA; CDR2 reads SQIVND (reference sequence). V lost 7 bases to trimming and J lost 0 bases, with 7 bases between them. The CDR3 is 14 amino acids.

The DNA for the CDR3 is TGTGCCAGCAGCTTCAGTGTTGGCGCGGGTGGAGGTGAGCAGTTCTTC. It specifies CASSFSVGAGGGEQFF. The chain recombines TRBV11-3 with TRBJ2-1, with D possibly matching TRBD2 (5 bases). V lost 3 bases and J lost 9, with 21 bases in between. The CDR3 sequence is 16 residues long. The germline CDR1 and CDR2 sequences are SGHNT and YENEEA.

The chain joins TRBV18 to TRBJ1-2; 7 bases are shared with TRBD1. Trimming cost V 6 bases and J 8 bases; bases outside gene matches: 15. CDR1 KGHSH and CDR2 LQKENI come from the germline V gene. The CDR3 sequence is 15 residues long. CDR3 residues: CASSHDNRGIWGYTF. The CDR3 DNA follows: TGTGCCAGCTCGCACGATAACAGGGGAATTTGGGGCTACACCTTC.

In its sample, this clone was seen a few times. V gene TRBV21-1 combines with J gene TRBJ1-1. TRBV21-1 is marked as a pseudogene. This CDR3 region has 12 residues. The CDR3: CASSTGVAEAFF. The CDR3 DNA follows: TGTGCCAGCAGCACGGGTGTGGCTGAAGCTTTCTTT.

This chain connects TRBV12-5 to TRBJ1-1; D gene ambiguous. Trimming stripped 8 bases from V and 4 bases from J, with 11 bases between. Germline CDR1 and CDR2: LGHNT and FRNRAP. This CDR3 contains 12 residues. The CDR3 loop is CASSPSTTEAFF. The CDR3 coding sequence is TGTGCTAGTAGTCCCTCTACCACTGAAGCTTTCTTT.

V gene TRBV6-5 combines with J gene TRBJ1-2, with TRBD1 as a possible D gene (5 bases). Trimming took off 4 bases at V and 1 base at J, with 7 bases between the two ends. Germline V gives CDR1 MNHEY, CDR2 SVGAGI. CDR3 length: 13 amino acids. The CDR3 sequence: CASSWQGNYGYTF. CDR3 bases: TGTGCCAGCAGTTGGCAGGGTAACTATGGCTACACCTTC.

Concerning this clone itself: At one of its ends the junction is not consistent with the germline gene, which may arise from a read error. J is TRBJ2-1 and V is TRBV7-3, with TRBD2 as a possible D gene (6 bases). Germline CDR1 reads SGHTA; CDR2 reads FQGTGA. The CDR3 runs to 15 residues. The CDR3 region has the DNA TGTGCCAGCAGCGGTGGCGGGGCCTCCAACAATGAGCAGTTCTTC. It encodes CASSGGGASNNEQFF. Looking up the rest from reference TRBV7-3 and TRBJ2-1 gives the full variable domain: GAGVSQTPSNKVTEKGKYVELRCDPISGHTALYWYRQSLGQGPEFLIYFQGTGAADDSGLPNDRFFAVRPEGSVSTLKIQRTERGDSAVYLCASSGGGASNNEQFFGPGTRLTVL.

The V call is TRBV10-2, the J call TRBJ1-1; no firm D call. The CDR3 totals 12 residues. V shed 5 bases and J shed 5 bases, with 9 bases lying between them. CDR1 and CDR2 (germline): WSHSY, SAAADI. CDR3 protein: CASSPGVTEAFF. CDR3 in DNA: TGCGCCAGCAGTCCCGGGGTGACTGAAGCTTTCTTT.

This chain links TRBV18 with TRBJ2-2; 7 bases align to TRBD1. This CDR3 comprises 15 residues. CDR1 and CDR2 (germline): KGHSH, LQKENI. The J segment lost 7 bases and the V segment lost 3 bases, leaving 8 bases of the junction unmatched. As DNA, the CDR3 is TGTGCCAGCTCACCGCAGACAGGGTGGAGCGGGGAGCTGTTTTTT. Translated, it gives CASSPQTGWSGELFF.

The chain has TRBV7-2 and TRBJ2-5; D gene ambiguous. The CDR3 runs 13 residues. Trimming shortened V by 2 bases and J by 3 bases, and 7 bases separated the two germline ends. CDR1 is SGHTA, CDR2 FQGNSA, per germline. For the CDR3, the DNA is TGTGCCAGCAGCTTACGGCAGGAAGAGACCCAGTACTTC. Translation gives CASSLRQEETQYF.

The chain links TRBV2 to TRBJ2-3; TRBD2 aligns across 7 bases. CDR3 size: 15 residues. Germline lookup yields CDR1 SNHLY and CDR2 FYNNEI. The junction had 7 bases not matched to a gene; V was cut back by 7 bases and J by 0 bases. The CDR3 DNA is TGTGCCAGCACCCGTTGGGGGGGTAGCACAGATACGCAGTATTTT. This sequence encodes CASTRWGGSTDTQYF.

The table lists this clone with a count of one. V and J are TRBV4-1 and TRBJ2-7, with D perhaps matching TRBD2 (6 bases). V was trimmed by 1 base and J by 4 bases, leaving 17 bases between them. Per germline, CDR1 MGHRA and CDR2 YSYEKL. The CDR3 loop spans 16 amino acids. The CDR3 region is CASSQVPGLSTYEQYF. The CDR3 nucleotides read TGCGCCAGCAGCCAAGTCCCGGGACTGAGCACTTACGAGCAGTACTTC.

This clone appeared a single time. The V call is TRBV7-2, the J call TRBJ1-5; a possible D gene is TRBD1 (5 bases). Trimming cost V 6 bases and J 0 bases, with 9 bases left between them. In germline, CDR1 is SGHTA, CDR2 FQGNSA. The CDR3 contains 14 residues. In nucleotides, the CDR3 is TGTGCCAGCAGTCCAGGGAATAGCAATCAGCCCCAGCATTTT. Protein product: CASSPGNSNQPQHF.

This clone was observed a single time. V usage is TRBV10-3 and J usage is TRBJ2-7; D remains unclear. With 5 bases removed from V and 3 bases from J, the gap between germline ends came to 11 bases. This CDR3 contains 13 residues. The germline gives CDR1 ENHRY, CDR2 SYGVKD. CDR3 sequence (DNA): TGTGCCATCAGTTATAGCAGTAACTACGAGCAGTACTTC. Its translation is CAISYSSNYEQYF.

This chain connects TRBV2 to TRBJ1-2; unclear D gene. V lost 0 bases to trimming and J lost 7 bases, with 6 bases between them. Germline V gene sequence: CDR1 SNHLY, CDR2 FYNNEI. The CDR3 extends over 12 amino acids. The CDR3 region is CASSEAQSGYTF. CDR3 DNA: TGTGCCAGCAGTGAAGCACAGAGTGGCTACACCTTC.

The chain recombines TRBV11-2 with TRBJ2-5, with TRBD1 identical over 7 bases. Germline CDR1 and CDR2: SGHAT and FQNNGV. V trimming: 6 bases; J trimming: 1 base; junction bases outside the gene matches: 2. The CDR3 covers 13 residues. CDR3 region: CASSWDSQETQYF. The CDR3 region has the DNA TGTGCCAGCAGTTGGGACAGCCAAGAGACCCAGTACTTC.

The chain joins TRBV5-4 to TRBJ2-1; possibly TRBD1 for D (5 bases). Trimming pared 2 bases from V and 9 bases from J, leaving 9 bases between. CDR1 is SGHNT and CDR2 is YYREEE in the germline V gene (reference sequence). This CDR3 has 12 residues. The CDR3 region is CASSFDRGEQFF. CDR3 nucleotides: TGTGCCAGCAGCTTCGATAGGGGTGAGCAGTTCTTC.

This rearrangement joins TRBV4-1 to TRBJ1-1; perhaps TRBD1 as D (6 bases). Germline V lookup: CDR1 MGHRA, CDR2 YSYEKL. The CDR3 covers 17 residues. V dropped 1 base and J dropped 3 bases, with 18 bases sitting between them. CDR3 coding DNA: TGCGCCAGCAGCCAAGGCGGAGGAGGGGGGAGGGACACTGAAGCTTTCTTT. Translation gives CASSQGGGGGRDTEAFF.

The rearrangement links TRBV7-9 to TRBJ2-7; D is perhaps TRBD1 (6 bases). Germline V CDR1 and CDR2: SEHNR, FQNEAQ (reference sequence). The CDR3 sequence is 15 residues long. Trimming left V 0 bases short and J 2 bases short, with 11 bases between. The CDR3 sequence: CASSLASGTTYEQYF. In DNA, the CDR3 is TGTGCCAGCAGCTTAGCGTCCGGGACAACCTACGAGCAGTACTTC.

A few counts support this clone. The chain uses TRBV7-2 and TRBJ2-4; 9 positions agree with TRBD2. Germline CDR1 SGHTA, CDR2 FQGNSA. The CDR3 contains 16 residues. V was pared by 5 bases and J by 5 bases, with 10 bases of the junction left unmatched. CDR3 residues: CASSRGPSGTENIQYF. DNA of the CDR3: TGTGCCAGCAGCCGAGGACCTAGCGGGACAGAAAACATTCAGTACTTC. Full variable domain (rest looked up from reference TRBV7-2 and TRBJ2-4): GAGVSQSPSNKVTEKGKDVELRCDPISGHTALYWYRQSLGQGLEFLIYFQGNSAPDKSGLPSDRFSAERTGGSVSTLTIQRTQQEDSAVYLCASSRGPSGTENIQYFGAGTRLSVL.

The chain recombines TRBV5-4 with TRBJ2-5; 7 positions agree with TRBD1. CDR3 size: 14 residues. J was trimmed by 5 bases and V by 0 bases; bases with no gene match: 4. Germline assignment: CDR1 SGHNT and CDR2 YYREEE (reference sequence). CDR3 bases: TGTGCCAGCAGCTTGGAACAGGGGATCGAGACCCAGTACTTC. It encodes CASSLEQGIETQYF.

The V and J genes are TRBV2 and TRBJ2-5; perhaps TRBD2 as D (6 bases). Trimming stripped 3 bases from V and 13 bases from J, with 24 bases between. This CDR3 spans 15 amino acids. Germline values: CDR1 SNHLY, CDR2 FYNNEI. The CDR3 reads CASSEGETPGARRYF. The CDR3 nucleotides read TGTGCCAGCAGTGAGGGGGAGACTCCGGGAGCCAGGAGGTACTTC.